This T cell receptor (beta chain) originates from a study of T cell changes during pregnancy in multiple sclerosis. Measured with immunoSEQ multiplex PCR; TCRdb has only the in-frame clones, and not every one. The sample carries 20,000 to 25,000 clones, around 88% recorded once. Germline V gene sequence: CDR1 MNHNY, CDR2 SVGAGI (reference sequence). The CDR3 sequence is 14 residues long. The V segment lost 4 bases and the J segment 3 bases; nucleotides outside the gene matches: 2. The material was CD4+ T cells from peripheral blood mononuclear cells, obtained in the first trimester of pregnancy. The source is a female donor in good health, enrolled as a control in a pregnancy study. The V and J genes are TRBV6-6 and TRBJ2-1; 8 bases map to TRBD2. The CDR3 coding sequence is TGTGCCAGCAGTTTTGGGACTAGCTACAATGAGCAGTTCTTC. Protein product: CASSFGTSYNEQFF.